One and the same sample provided the 15 T cell receptor beta chains below, sequenced in a study of low-dose radiotherapy and immunotherapy resistance in tumors. Indicated time point: before trial treatment. Gene-specific TRAV and TRBV primers were used for first-strand cDNA, covering alpha and beta chains. Over approximately 19 PCR cycles, TCRs were amplified from a constant-region primer and V-primer adapter. From the reads, TCRdb called clonotypes with MiXCR, one entry per CDR3 protein. The table has around 83,000 distinct CDR3 sequences, 15% to 20% seen once. Sequenced material: PBMCs, taken before treatment. Receptors originate from a male donor with prostate cancer.

This clonotype was seen a handful of times. V is TRBV30 and J is TRBJ1-1, with D possibly matching TRBD1 (5 bases). Trimming cost V 2 bases and J 4 bases, with 17 bases left between them. The CDR3 covers 15 residues. Germline values: CDR1 GTSNPN, CDR2 SVGIG (reference sequence). The CDR3 coding sequence is TGTGCCTGGAGTCTTAGCCGGACATCAGTCACTGAAGCTTTCTTT. The encoded protein is CAWSLSRTSVTEAFF.

This clonotype came up many times. The V and J genes are TRBV20-1 and TRBJ2-1; 8 bases are shared with TRBD1. Germline CDR1 DFQATT, CDR2 SNEGSKA (reference sequence). The trim removed 5 bases at V and 7 bases at J, leaving 13 bases unmatched. This CDR3 has 15 residues. CDR3 DNA: TGCAGTGCTGTCCAGGGGGCGCGTTCTACGAATGAGCAGTTCTTC. This encodes CSAVQGARSTNEQFF.

This clonotype has ten or more counts. V and J are TRBV5-1 and TRBJ2-1; 9 bases align to TRBD2. The CDR3 is 20 amino acids. The V segment lost 3 bases and the J segment 1 base; nucleotides outside the gene matches: 17. The germline V gene has CDR1 SGHRS and CDR2 YFSETQ. CDR3 sequence (DNA): TGCGCCAGCAGCTCGGCCGGGGGAGCGGGAGGCCCTTTTTCCTACAATGAGCAGTTCTTC. This translates into CASSSAGGAGGPFSYNEQFF.

This clonotype was recorded a few times. No DNA is shown, since the ends of the CDR3 on it are uncertain; the CDR3 is the one TCRdb lists. The chain joins TRBV28 to TRBJ1-4; the D call in the table, TRBD1, was not verified against the DNA. With termini counted, the CDR3 has 17 amino acids. Germline V gives CDR1 MDHEN, CDR2 SYDVKM. The CDR3 here is CASSLTATNEKLFFFFF.

This clonotype was observed many times. The chain couples TRBV18 to TRBJ2-2, with 11 bases that match TRBD1. There are 17 residues in the CDR3. From germline, CDR1 is KGHSH and CDR2 LQKENI. After removal of 5 bases from V and 6 bases from J, the junction contained 11 bases not matched to a gene. As DNA, the CDR3 is TGTGCCAGCTCAATGGACAGGGGGCCCCCATACGCCGGGGAGCTGTTTTTT. Amino acids: CASSMDRGPPYAGELFF.

This clonotype was seen ten or more times. The rearrangement joins TRBV6-5 to TRBJ1-6; TRBD1 might be the D (6 bases). V lost 1 base and J lost 5, with 9 bases in between. This CDR3 is 15 amino acids long. CDR1 MNHEY and CDR2 SVGAGI come from the germline V gene. The CDR3 bases are TGTGCCAGCAGTTACTGGGCAGGGGATAATTCACCCCTCCACTTT. It yields the protein CASSYWAGDNSPLHF.

This clonotype was picked up many times. The chain carries TRBV20-1 and TRBJ1-2; D is unresolved. With 6 bases removed from V and 7 bases from J, the gap between germline ends came to 18 bases. Germline assignment: CDR1 DFQATT and CDR2 SNEGSKA (reference sequence). CDR3 length: 13 amino acids. The CDR3 here is CSAEDQTWSGYTF. For the CDR3, the DNA is TGCAGTGCGGAGGATCAAACTTGGAGTGGCTACACCTTC.

The sample holds many counts of this clonotype. The chain links TRBV5-1 to TRBJ2-1; 15 bases are shared with TRBD2. Losses at the gene ends were 4 bases for V and 9 bases for J; bases not matched to a gene: 2. Germline CDR1 and CDR2: SGHRS and YFSETQ. This CDR3 is built from 14 residues. CDR3 DNA: TGCGCCAGCAGCCGGACTAGCGGGAGGGGTGAGCAGTTCTTC. It encodes CASSRTSGRGEQFF.

The chain links TRBV20-1 to TRBJ1-4; D unclear. The germline V gene has CDR1 DFQATT and CDR2 SNEGSKA (reference sequence). The CDR3 spans 11 residues. The V end lost 3 bases, the J end lost 8 bases, and 7 bases lay between the germline ends. The CDR3 region has the DNA TGCAGTGCTAGCCCCCAGGAAAAACTGTTTTTT. Translating gives CSASPQEKLFF.

This clonotype has at least ten counts. The chain combines TRBV19 with TRBJ2-2, with 9 positions matching TRBD2. J lost 1 base, V lost 7 bases, and 7 bases had no gene match. Germline CDR1 is LNHDA and CDR2 is SQIVND (reference sequence). This CDR3 region has 16 residues. CDR3 bases: TGTGCCAGTACAGGCGGGAGGGACCTGAACACCGGGGAGCTGTTTTTT. Its translation: CASTGGRDLNTGELFF.

Turning to this clonotype: Since a far larger clone is one base different, this is likely a read error. This chain joins TRBV6-6 and TRBJ2-3; D may be TRBD1 (6 bases). Germline CDR1 and CDR2: MNHNY and SVGAGI (reference sequence). V was cut by 5 bases and J by 8 bases, with 23 bases left in between. This CDR3 region has 16 residues. CDR3 amino acids: CASSDRQARWAVTQYF. For the CDR3, the DNA is TGTGCCAGCAGTGACCGACAGGCACGATGGGCAGTTACGCAGTATTTT.

This clonotype has ten or more counts. The chain joins TRBV4-1 to TRBJ1-3; unclear D gene. The CDR3 runs 13 residues. With 4 bases removed from V and 4 bases from J, the gap between germline ends came to 8 bases. The V gene's germline CDR1 is MGHRA and CDR2 YSYEKL. The CDR3 nucleotides are TGCGCCAGCAGCCTGACATTCGGAAACACCATATATTTT. This gives the protein CASSLTFGNTIYF.

This clonotype was detected ten times or more. The chain employs TRBV9 and TRBJ2-3; 7 bases map to TRBD2. Trimming took 4 bases from V and 2 from J; bases not matched to a gene: 7. The CDR3 has 15 residues. Germline lookup yields CDR1 SGDLS and CDR2 YYNGEE. Here the CDR3 reads CASSPRGDYTDTQYF. CDR3 sequence (DNA): TGTGCCAGCAGCCCCCGGGGGGACTACACAGATACGCAGTATTTT.

Note on this clonotype: A far larger clone is one nucleotide away, so this likely arose from a read error. The chain couples TRBV6-8 to TRBJ1-2; D remains ambiguous. The CDR3 covers 13 residues. Germline CDR1 reads MNHGY; CDR2 reads SAAAGT. As DNA, the CDR3 is TGTGCCAGCAGTGTTGAGTCTGGCTATAGCTACACCTTC. Its translation: CASSVESGYSYTF.

This clonotype was seen ten or more times. This rearrangement joins TRBV29-1 to TRBJ2-7; weak D call: TRBD1 (5 bases). Trimming cost V 3 bases and J 8 bases, with 17 bases left between them. Germline V gene sequence: CDR1 SQVTM, CDR2 ANQGSEA. CDR3 length equals 13 residues. Here the CDR3 reads CSVDLGQGGKQYF. CDR3 nucleotide sequence: TGCAGCGTTGATTTGGGGCAGGGCGGCAAGCAGTACTTC.